The 22 T cell receptor beta chains listed next were all sequenced from one sample in a study of blood T cell repertoires in COVID-19. TCRdb keeps only in-frame clones here, not all; method: immunoSEQ multiplex PCR. Of some 200,000 clones listed, 70% to 90% are singletons. Sequencing used peripheral blood. The receptors originated from a woman younger than 30 who had recovered from COVID-19.

This clone was recorded once. The chain employs TRBV30 and TRBJ2-1, with TRBD2 identical over 8 bases. Trimming removed 3 bases from V and 4 bases from J; junction bases left unmatched: 5. CDR3 length equals 14 residues. CDR1 is GTSNPN, CDR2 SVGIG, per germline (reference sequence). In nucleotides, the CDR3 is TGTGCCTGGAGAGAAGCGGGGGTATACAATGAGCAGTTCTTC. Its protein product is CAWREAGVYNEQFF.

The CDR3 spells CASRDGTSSTDTQYF. CDR3 nucleotides: TGTGCCAGCAGGGACGGGACTTCTAGCACAGATACGCAGTATTTT. The V call is TRBV2, the J call TRBJ2-3; TRBD2 is a possible D gene (6 bases). Trimming pared 6 bases from V and 0 bases from J, leaving 13 bases between. The CDR3 consists of 15 residues. Germline CDR1 SNHLY, CDR2 FYNNEI.

CDR3: CAWSVGHPQLDTQYF. CDR3 DNA: TGTGCCTGGAGTGTGGGACACCCACAGCTAGATACGCAGTATTTT. V is TRBV30 and J is TRBJ2-3; possible D gene TRBD1, 6 bases. CDR1 GTSNPN and CDR2 SVGIG come from the germline V gene (reference sequence). This CDR3 contains 15 residues. V lost 0 bases to trimming and J lost 5 bases, with 15 bases between them.

The genes are TRBV28 and TRBJ2-7, with 8 bases aligning to TRBD2. The CDR3 runs to 14 residues. The germline gives CDR1 MDHEN, CDR2 SYDVKM. After removal of 3 bases from V and 9 bases from J, the junction contained 10 bases not matched to a gene. The CDR3 DNA reads TGTGCCAGCAGTTTGGTAGCGGGAACCGATGGGCAGTACTTC. Protein product: CASSLVAGTDGQYF.

This chain connects TRBV27 to TRBJ2-7; 11 bases are shared with TRBD2. This CDR3 is 14 amino acids long. V shed 5 bases and J 2 bases; nucleotides not matched to a gene: 2. CDR1 MNHEY and CDR2 SMNVEV come from the germline V gene (reference sequence). The CDR3 spells CASSRLAGPYEQYF. CDR3 sequence (DNA): TGTGCCAGCAGTAGACTAGCGGGACCCTACGAGCAGTACTTC.

The rearrangement uses TRBV15 and TRBJ2-2; D gene unclear. Trimming left V 3 bases short and J 6 bases short, with 11 bases between. This CDR3 spans 14 amino acids. CDR1 and CDR2 from the germline V gene are LNHNV and YYDKDF (reference sequence). The CDR3 DNA sequence: TGTGCCACCAGCAGCTTAATCCCGGCCGGGGAGCTGTTTTTT. This sequence encodes CATSSLIPAGELFF.

V and J are TRBV5-8 and TRBJ2-7; TRBD1 is a possible D gene (8 bases). V was cut by 1 base and J by 0 bases, with 23 bases left in between. CDR1 and CDR2 from the germline V gene are SGHTS and YDEGEE. This CDR3 has 19 residues. Written as DNA, the CDR3 is TGTGCCAGCAGCTTGCGGCAGGACAGGGAACTAGCGCTCTCCTACGAGCAGTACTTC. Encoded protein: CASSLRQDRELALSYEQYF.

The V call is TRBV10-3, the J call TRBJ1-1; D might be TRBD1 (6 bases). CDR3 length: 14 amino acids. Per the germline V gene, CDR1 is ENHRY and CDR2 is SYGVKD. Trimming stripped 10 bases from V and 1 base from J, with 16 bases between. CDR3 in DNA: TGTGCCACCAGACGGGGGGCGCAGAACACTGAAGCTTTCTTT. Protein: CATRRGAQNTEAFF.

The J gene is TRBJ1-2, the V gene TRBV19; D remains ambiguous. This CDR3 contains 11 residues. CDR1 is LNHDA and CDR2 is SQIVND in the germline V gene (reference sequence). V dropped 5 bases and J dropped 4 bases, with 5 bases sitting between them. The CDR3 region is CASSESYGYTF. DNA for the CDR3: TGTGCCAGTAGTGAGAGCTATGGCTACACCTTC.

The chain carries TRBV7-3 and TRBJ1-2; TRBD1 might be the D (5 bases). The length of the CDR3 is 13 residues. Trimming removed 5 bases from V and 4 bases from J, with 11 bases in between. The germline gives CDR1 SGHTA, CDR2 FQGTGA. The CDR3 DNA is TGTGCCAGCAGCCAGGGCGGCCCCTATGGCTACACCTTC. Its translation: CASSQGGPYGYTF.

This clone is a singleton in its sample. V gene TRBV9 combines with J gene TRBJ1-1; 12 bases line up with TRBD1. This CDR3 spans 16 amino acids. The V segment lost 3 bases and the J segment 6 bases; nucleotides outside the gene matches: 9. Germline assignment: CDR1 SGDLS and CDR2 YYNGEE. The CDR3 loop is CASSAGGTGGFAEAFF. The CDR3 DNA is TGTGCCAGCAGCGCCGGCGGGACAGGGGGCTTCGCTGAAGCTTTCTTT.

The chain carries TRBV11-2 and TRBJ1-1; no firm D call. This CDR3 spans 16 amino acids. In germline, CDR1 is SGHAT, CDR2 FQNNGV. Trimming left V 3 bases short and J 1 base short, with 15 bases between. CDR3 loop: CASSLSSGEKNTEAFF. DNA for the CDR3: TGTGCCAGCAGCTTGAGCAGCGGCGAGAAGAACACTGAAGCTTTCTTT.

This chain links TRBV12-5 with TRBJ2-7; D remains unclear. CDR1 is LGHNT, CDR2 FRNRAP, per germline. CDR3 length equals 12 residues. V was shortened by 6 bases and J by 3 bases, with 9 bases between the two germline ends. The CDR3 nucleotides are TGTGCTAGTGGCCCCCTCAGCTACGAGCAGTACTTC. This translates into CASGPLSYEQYF.

This clone was found once. The CDR3 loop is CASSPVSTEAFF. In DNA, the CDR3 is TGTGCCAGCAGTCCCGTTTCCACTGAAGCTTTCTTT. J is TRBJ1-1 and V is TRBV12-3 or TRBV12-4; D remains ambiguous. The CDR3 contains 12 residues. V lost 5 bases, J lost 4 bases, and 8 bases lay in between.

The genes are TRBV4-1 and TRBJ2-1; 7 bases are a match to TRBD2. CDR1 is MGHRA, CDR2 YSYEKL, per germline. V was pared by 7 bases and J by 9 bases, with 21 bases of the junction left unmatched. The CDR3 has 17 residues. This chain's CDR3 is CASTVEQGGGRNGEQFF. The CDR3 DNA follows: TGCGCCAGCACCGTTGAGCAGGGCGGGGGACGGAACGGTGAGCAGTTCTTC.

The rearrangement uses TRBV6-2 or TRBV6-3 and TRBJ2-7, with 8 positions matching TRBD1. V lost 5 bases, J lost 5 bases, and 8 bases stayed unmatched. CDR3 size: 14 residues. Germline CDR1 MNHEY, CDR2 SVGEGT. This CDR3 reads CASSHDRGRDEQYF. CDR3 bases: TGTGCCAGCAGTCATGACAGGGGACGAGACGAGCAGTACTTC.

This rearrangement joins TRBV11-2 to TRBJ1-1; D not certain. There are 14 residues in the CDR3. Between the trimmed V and J ends, which lost 4 bases and 1 base, there was a span of 10 bases. Per germline, CDR1 SGHAT and CDR2 FQNNGV. The CDR3 is CASSSTDKNTEAFF. The CDR3 bases are TGTGCCAGCAGCTCAACAGACAAGAACACTGAAGCTTTCTTT.

The chain combines TRBV12-3 or TRBV12-4 with TRBJ2-7; no firm D call. This CDR3 comprises 12 residues. The V gene lost 4 bases and the J gene lost 4 bases, with 8 bases spanning the gap. The CDR3 spells CASSSVFYEQYF. The CDR3 DNA reads TGTGCCAGCAGTTCTGTTTTTTACGAGCAGTACTTC.

The chain recombines TRBV30 with TRBJ2-7; D is perhaps TRBD1 (6 bases). CDR3 length: 12 amino acids. The germline CDR1 and CDR2 sequences are GTSNPN and SVGIG (reference sequence). V was trimmed by 2 bases and J by 6 bases, leaving 11 bases between them. The CDR3 sequence: CAWSWEGGEQYF. The CDR3 region has the DNA TGTGCCTGGAGTTGGGAAGGGGGCGAGCAGTACTTC. Complete variable domain (other parts from reference TRBV30 and TRBJ2-7): SQTIHQWPATLVQPVGSPLSLECTVEGTSNPNLYWYRQAAGRGLQLLFYSVGIGQISSEVPQNLSASRPQDRQFILSSKKLLLSDSGFYLCAWSWEGGEQYFGPGTRLTVT.

DNA for the CDR3: TGTGCCAGCAGCCGAACGACAGGCAATCAGCCCCAGCATTTT. It translates to CASSRTTGNQPQHF. This chain connects TRBV6-6 to TRBJ1-5, with TRBD1 as a possible D gene (5 bases). V was shortened by 6 bases and J by 2 bases, with 11 bases between the two germline ends. Germline loops: CDR1 MNHNY, CDR2 SVGAGI (reference sequence). The CDR3 sequence is 14 residues long.

The rearrangement joins TRBV6-5 to TRBJ2-7; the D is unclear. Trimming took off 6 bases at V and 7 bases at J, with 10 bases between the two ends. The CDR3 covers 11 residues. From germline, CDR1 is MNHEY and CDR2 SVGAGI. CDR3 sequence (DNA): TGTGCCAGCAGGAGCTCGGGTGAGCAGTACTTC. Protein product: CASRSSGEQYF.

The rearrangement links TRBV11-2 to TRBJ2-7; no firm D call. The CDR3 totals 10 residues. Trimming pared 8 bases from V and 3 bases from J, leaving 5 bases between. Per germline, CDR1 SGHAT and CDR2 FQNNGV. In DNA, the CDR3 is TGTGCCAGCCGCGGCTACGAGCAGTACTTC. Protein sequence: CASRGYEQYF. The full variable domain, in which reference TRBV11-2 and TRBJ2-7 provide the parts outside the CDR3, is EAGVAQSPRYKIIEKRQSVAFWCNPISGHATLYWYQQILGQGPKLLIQFQNNGVVDDSQLPKDRFSAERLKGVDSTLKIQPAKLEDSAVYLCASRGYEQYFGPGTRLTVT.